These 26 T cell receptor beta chains originate from one sample sequenced in a study of beta chain features in type 1 diabetes. Study-wide results and limits: Within each of all four CD4+ subsets, Type 1 diabetes patients had TCRB CDR3s that were moderately but significantly shorter.

Their antigens remain unidentified. cDNA synthesis used the whole RNA isolate, giving expressed TCRB sequences. Produced via immunoSEQ multiplex PCR; TCRdb's table is partial and in-frame only. The table records 300,000 to 400,000 clones, over 8.5% of them present only once. Sequenced: central memory CD4+ T cells from blood. The receptors derive from a man aged 30 to 45 with type 1 diabetes.

This clone was counted between two and nine times. The V call is TRBV19, the J call TRBJ1-4; D ambiguous. CDR3 length: 16 amino acids. Trimming took off 1 base at V and 0 bases at J, with 9 bases between the two ends. The germline gives CDR1 LNHDA, CDR2 SQIVND (reference sequence). CDR3 in amino acids: CASSIGRSTTNEKLFF. The CDR3, as DNA: TGTGCCAGTAGTATAGGAAGGTCTACAACTAATGAAAAACTGTTTTTT.

The V and J genes are TRBV5-4 and TRBJ2-3, with 9 bases matching TRBD2. Unmatched junction bases numbered 12, after V lost 2 bases and J lost 5 bases. CDR3 length: 17 amino acids. The germline gives CDR1 SGHNT, CDR2 YYREEE (reference sequence). This CDR3 reads CASSFAGGPPSRDTQYF. CDR3 DNA sequence: TGTGCCAGCAGCTTCGCGGGAGGGCCCCCGAGTAGAGATACGCAGTATTTT.

This sequence joins TRBV6-5 and TRBJ2-1; tentatively, D is TRBD1 (5 bases). The CDR3 extends over 13 amino acids. CDR1 is MNHEY, CDR2 SVGAGI, per germline. V was shortened by 7 bases and J by 5 bases, with 12 bases between the two germline ends. CDR3 amino acids: CASTTWGNNEQFF. CDR3 DNA: TGTGCCAGCACCACATGGGGCAACAATGAGCAGTTCTTC.

This clone was counted at least ten times. V usage is TRBV18 and J usage is TRBJ1-4; 8 nucleotides line up with TRBD1. Germline-derived CDR1 and CDR2 are KGHSH and LQKENI. CDR3 length: 15 amino acids. V was pared by 3 bases and J by 6 bases, with 6 bases of the junction left unmatched. The DNA for the CDR3 is TGTGCCAGCTCACCGTGGACAGGGTTGGATGAAAAACTGTTTTTT. Translating it yields CASSPWTGLDEKLFF.

The chain couples TRBV10-3 to TRBJ2-7; 13 positions match TRBD2. The CDR3 is 13 residues long. V was pared by 9 bases and J by 4 bases, with 3 bases of the junction left unmatched. Per germline, CDR1 ENHRY and CDR2 SYGVKD. The CDR3 region is CAIRTSGGYEQYF. In nucleotides, the CDR3 is TGTGCCATTCGGACTAGCGGGGGATACGAGCAGTACTTC.

Only a few counts were recorded for this clone. V is TRBV7-9 and J is TRBJ2-5; D unclear. CDR1 and CDR2 (germline): SEHNR, FQNEAQ (reference sequence). This CDR3 has 14 residues. V lost 1 base to trimming and J lost 5 bases, with 11 bases between them. CDR3 nucleotide sequence: TGTGCCAGCAGCTTAGATCTCTGGTCGGAGACCCAGTACTTC. Its protein is CASSLDLWSETQYF.

Points on this clone: This sample includes further DNA sequences coding for the same CDR3. The chain carries TRBV5-4 and TRBJ1-4; possible D gene TRBD1, 5 bases. Germline CDR1 reads SGHNT; CDR2 reads YYREEE (reference sequence). The CDR3 length is 14 residues. With 3 bases removed from V and 7 bases from J, the gap between germline ends came to 13 bases. In DNA, the CDR3 is TGTGCCAGCAGCTCAGGGCCCCAGGGTGAAAAACTGTTTTTT. It specifies CASSSGPQGEKLFF.

This clone was recorded a few times. CDR3 nucleotides: TGCGCCAGCAGCTTGGAGGTGGACAGTACCTACAATGAGCAGTTCTTC. It is translated as CASSLEVDSTYNEQFF. This chain links TRBV5-1 with TRBJ2-1; D may be TRBD1 (6 bases). Trimming shortened V by 0 bases and J by 2 bases, and 12 bases separated the two germline ends. The CDR3 has 16 residues. Germline lookup yields CDR1 SGHRS and CDR2 YFSETQ.

This clone was counted at least ten times. This chain links TRBV27 with TRBJ2-1, with D possibly being TRBD2 (5 bases). Germline CDR1 MNHEY, CDR2 SMNVEV (reference sequence). The CDR3 is 15 amino acids. V was shortened by 1 base and J by 8 bases, with 15 bases between the two germline ends. Written as DNA, the CDR3 is TGTGCCAGCAGTTTATTTTGGACTCGCGGGTATGAGCAGTTCTTC. Translation: CASSLFWTRGYEQFF.

The sample holds a few counts of this clone. The sample contains more than one DNA sequence encoding this CDR3. The rearrangement links TRBV20-1 to TRBJ1-1; no clear D. Trimming stripped 4 bases from V and 1 base from J, with 4 bases between. CDR3 size: 11 residues. Germline lookup yields CDR1 DFQATT and CDR2 SNEGSKA (reference sequence). CDR3 DNA sequence: TGCAGTGCTACCGAGAACACTGAAGCTTTCTTT. It translates to CSATENTEAFF.

The V gene is TRBV2, the J gene TRBJ1-5; D gene uncertain. This CDR3 has 13 residues. Germline-derived CDR1 and CDR2 are SNHLY and FYNNEI. V lost 5 bases to trimming and J lost 6 bases, with 11 bases between them. In DNA, the CDR3 is TGTGCCAGCAGTACCGGATCAGGTCAGCCCCAGCATTTT. Translated, it gives CASSTGSGQPQHF.

The chain combines TRBV18 with TRBJ2-5; D gene ambiguous. The J call may not be correct, given that the DNA end is closer to TRBJ2-7. Germline values: CDR1 KGHSH, CDR2 LQKENI. This CDR3 contains 15 residues. The CDR3 sequence: CASSKSGSNSYEQYF. CDR3 sequence (DNA): TGTGCCAGCTCTAAATCAGGTTCAAACTCCTACGAGCAGTACTTC.

The chain recombines TRBV7-6 with TRBJ1-1; no firm D call. V was trimmed by 1 base and J by 3 bases, leaving 9 bases between them. The CDR3 sequence is 14 residues long. Germline CDR1 is SGHVS and CDR2 is FNYEAQ. CDR3 sequence: CASSLGGLDTEAFF. CDR3 bases: TGTGCCAGCAGCTTAGGGGGTCTCGACACTGAAGCTTTCTTT.

In its sample, this clone was seen a few times. The genes are TRBV5-1 and TRBJ2-5; 10 bases match TRBD1. This CDR3 contains 13 residues. J was trimmed by 3 bases and V by 5 bases; bases with no gene match: 1. In germline, CDR1 is SGHRS, CDR2 YFSETQ. The CDR3 DNA follows: TGCGCCAGCAGGGACAGGGGGAAAGAGACCCAGTACTTC. Amino acids: CASRDRGKETQYF.

This clone has more than one count but fewer than ten. The V call is TRBV7-9, the J call TRBJ1-2; no clear D gene. The CDR3 is made up of 15 amino acids. The V and J ends lost 5 bases and 2 bases respectively, with 15 bases between them. Per germline, CDR1 SEHNR and CDR2 FQNEAQ (reference sequence). This CDR3 reads CASSKFRDLNYGYTF. The CDR3 DNA reads as TGTGCCAGCAGCAAATTCCGGGATTTAAACTATGGCTACACCTTC.

The table lists this clone with a few counts. The rearrangement links TRBV5-1 to TRBJ2-1, with 13 bases matching TRBD2. With V trimmed by 4 bases and J by 5 bases, 6 bases remained unmatched. This CDR3 comprises 16 residues. Germline V gene lookup returns CDR1 SGHRS and CDR2 YFSETQ. The CDR3 sequence: CASSVEGLAGNNEQFF. CDR3 DNA sequence: TGCGCCAGCAGCGTGGAGGGACTAGCGGGAAACAATGAGCAGTTCTTC. Full variable domain (remainder filled in from reference TRBV5-1 and TRBJ2-1): KAGVTQTPRYLIKTRGQQVTLSCSPISGHRSVSWYQQTPGQGLQFLFEYFSETQRNKGNFPGRFSGRQFSNSRSEMNVSTLELGDSALYLCASSVEGLAGNNEQFFGPGTRLTVL.

This chain connects TRBV19 to TRBJ2-1; the match to TRBD2 covers 13 bases. The CDR3 is 15 residues long. The germline gives CDR1 LNHDA, CDR2 SQIVND (reference sequence). V dropped 5 bases and J dropped 4; count of bases not matched to a gene: 2. This CDR3 reads CASSSTSGRYNEQFF. CDR3 sequence (DNA): TGTGCCAGTAGTTCGACTAGCGGGAGGTACAATGAGCAGTTCTTC.

The CDR3 DNA sequence: TGTGCCAGCAGCTTCGACAGGGCAAGGGGCTATGGCTACACCTTC. Amino acids: CASSFDRARGYGYTF. The gene calls are TRBV7-2 and TRBJ1-2, with TRBD1 matching 7 bases. Germline values: CDR1 SGHTA, CDR2 FQGNSA. Trimming at V came to 3 bases and at J to 4 bases, leaving 8 bases not matched to a gene. This CDR3 is built from 15 residues. The whole variable domain, remainder taken from reference TRBV7-2 and TRBJ1-2, is GAGVSQSPSNKVTEKGKDVELRCDPISGHTALYWYRQSLGQGLEFLIYFQGNSAPDKSGLPSDRFSAERTGGSVSTLTIQRTQQEDSAVYLCASSFDRARGYGYTFGSGTRLTVV.

This clone was seen at least ten times. The V gene is TRBV19, the J gene TRBJ2-6, with 7 bases fitting TRBD1. Unmatched junction bases numbered 3, after V lost 4 bases and J lost 0 bases. CDR3 length equals 16 residues. CDR1 is LNHDA, CDR2 SQIVND, per germline (reference sequence). CDR3 region: CASSTGTASGANVLTF. CDR3 bases: TGTGCCAGTAGTACTGGGACAGCCTCTGGGGCCAACGTCCTGACTTTC.

V usage is TRBV11-2 and J usage is TRBJ2-5; 9 bases are shared with TRBD2. Germline V gene lookup returns CDR1 SGHAT and CDR2 FQNNGV. This CDR3 contains 16 residues. V gave up 5 bases and J gave up 5 bases; unmatched junction bases: 12. The CDR3, as DNA: TGTGCCAGCAGCCGAAATGCGGGACTAGCAGGCGAGACCCAGTACTTC. Its translation: CASSRNAGLAGETQYF.

In this sample, this clone turned up a few times. The CDR3 protein is CASTPAGGHEQYF. CDR3 DNA sequence: TGTGCCAGCACCCCGGCGGGGGGGCACGAGCAGTACTTC. V and J are TRBV7-9 and TRBJ2-5; TRBD2 aligns across 9 bases. TRBJ2-7 matches the DNA end more closely, so the J call is doubtful. The V gene's germline CDR1 is SEHNR and CDR2 FQNEAQ (reference sequence). This CDR3 comprises 13 residues.

The chain joins TRBV9 to TRBJ1-4; possibly TRBD1 for D (5 bases). The germline gives CDR1 SGDLS, CDR2 YYNGEE. V lost 3 bases to trimming and J lost 5 bases, with 14 bases between them. The CDR3 is made up of 15 amino acids. CDR3 DNA sequence: TGTGCCAGCAGCGGAGCAAACAGGCTCAATGAAAAACTGTTTTTT. Protein: CASSGANRLNEKLFF.

The chain has TRBV5-6 and TRBJ1-4; unclear D gene. The CDR3 sequence is 16 residues long. Trimming removed 0 bases from V and 8 bases from J, with 17 bases in between. Germline CDR1 reads SGHDT; CDR2 reads YYEEEE. In nucleotides, the CDR3 is TGTGCCAGCAGCTTGGGTGCGGCGGGAATCTACGAAAAACTGTTTTTT. It yields the protein CASSLGAAGIYEKLFF.

This chain uses TRBV7-2 with TRBJ2-3, with TRBD2 matching over 8 bases. Germline trimming cut 3 bases from V and 4 bases from J; bases unmatched to any gene: 3. CDR3 length equals 14 residues. Germline V gene data show CDR1 as SGHTA and CDR2 as FQGNSA. CDR3 nucleotide sequence: TGTGCCAGCAGCTTGGGACTAGGCGCAGATACGCAGTATTTT. This translates into CASSLGLGADTQYF.

This clone was seen only a few times. The sample contains more than one DNA sequence encoding this CDR3. The gene calls are TRBV6-1 and TRBJ1-1; D possibly corresponds to TRBD1 (6 bases). The CDR3 sequence is 13 residues long. CDR1 and CDR2 from the germline V gene are MNHNS and SASEGT. The ends were cut back, 3 bases at V and 4 bases at J, with 9 bases in the middle. CDR3 in DNA: TGTGCCAGCAGTGAGGCCAGGGGCACTGAAGCTTTCTTT. It is translated as CASSEARGTEAFF.

This chain uses TRBV7-8 with TRBJ1-1, with D possibly TRBD1 on 5 matching bases. V lost 7 bases, J lost 5 bases, and 20 bases lay in between. The CDR3 extends over 15 amino acids. Germline CDR1 and CDR2: SGHVS and FQNEAQ. The CDR3 sequence is CASIPRGRLGTEAFF. The CDR3 DNA reads as TGTGCCAGCATCCCCCGGGGGAGGCTTGGAACTGAAGCTTTCTTT. The whole variable domain, filled in from reference TRBV7-8 and TRBJ1-1, reads GAGVSQSPRYKVAKRGQDVALRCDPISGHVSLFWYQQALGQGPEFLTYFQNEAQLDKSGLPSDRFFAERPEGSVSTLKIQRTQQEDSAVYLCASIPRGRLGTEAFFGQGTRLTVV.